Given below is one TCR beta chain in context. The antigen is undetermined. The source of the sample is a study of blood T cells in healthy people across ages. Whole-study findings and limits: In older individuals, TCR beta diversity per million T cells was lower, falling roughly linearly with age.

Isolation of PBMCs gave at least 7 million cells per sample. The authors ran a second PCR of about 6 to 11 cycles using a sample-barcoded 5' primer and a J-beta primer mix. In TCRdb, the 5' RACE reads were re-called with MiXCR into one record per CDR3 protein. The profile shows 1,800,000 or so distinct CDR3 sequences, approximately 40% of them singletons. The clonotype was recovered from a human donor in good health. The specimen was blood.

Written as DNA, the CDR3 is TGCGCCAGCAGCCAAGATCAAGCGGCTAGCACAGATACGCAGTATTTT. It codes for CASSQDQAASTDTQYF. The J gene is TRBJ2-3, the V gene TRBV4-3; possible D gene TRBD2, 5 bases. The V gene lost 0 bases and the J gene lost 0 bases, with 10 bases spanning the gap. The CDR3 loop spans 16 amino acids. Germline V gene data show CDR1 as LGHNA and CDR2 as YSLEER.